These 12 T cell receptor beta chains originate from one sample sequenced in a study of blood T cell repertoires in COVID-19. Assay used: immunoSEQ multiplex PCR; TCRdb lists only in-frame clones, some missing. This sample yields about 190,000 clones, of which about nine tenths are seen a single time; 2.1% belongs to the top ten. Sequences were obtained from peripheral blood. These receptors originate from a man in his sixties or seventies with active or convalescent COVID-19.

The chain employs TRBV11-2 and TRBJ2-2; TRBD2 matches 9 bases. Losses at the gene ends were 5 bases for V and 2 bases for J; bases not matched to a gene: 12. CDR1 SGHAT and CDR2 FQNNGV come from the germline V gene. The CDR3 sequence is 18 residues long. CDR3 nucleotides: TGTGCCAGCAGCCCTTTTCCTGAGCGGGGGGTAAACACCGGGGAGCTGTTTTTT. It codes for CASSPFPERGVNTGELFF.

The J gene is TRBJ2-1, the V gene TRBV3-1 (or the pseudogene TRBV3-2); D is unresolved. CDR3 length: 14 residues. Trimming removed 0 bases from V and 5 bases from J, with 8 bases in between. Germline V gives CDR1 LGHDT, CDR2 YNNKEL (reference sequence). This chain's CDR3 is CASSQDSLNNEQFF. The CDR3 DNA reads as TGTGCCAGCAGCCAAGATTCGCTAAACAATGAGCAGTTCTTC.

The chain joins TRBV3-1 (or the pseudogene TRBV3-2) to TRBJ1-2, with no clear D. V gave up 4 bases and J gave up 7 bases, with 22 bases separating them. Germline V gene data show CDR1 as LGHDT and CDR2 as YNNKEL (reference sequence). This CDR3 comprises 16 residues. The CDR3: CASSPRGRAPNRGYTF. DNA of the CDR3: TGTGCCAGCAGCCCCCGCGGGCGGGCTCCGAATCGTGGCTACACCTTC.

The gene calls are TRBV7-8 and TRBJ1-5; no clear D. Per germline, CDR1 SGHVS and CDR2 FQNEAQ. The CDR3 is made up of 13 amino acids. V was clipped by 3 bases and J by 7 bases, with 10 bases between them. The CDR3 protein is CASSFQPRQPQHF. The CDR3 DNA is TGTGCCAGCAGCTTCCAACCCAGGCAGCCCCAGCATTTT.

The chain has TRBV28 and TRBJ2-7, with TRBD1 matching over 9 bases. The CDR3 extends over 15 amino acids. Germline V CDR1 and CDR2: MDHEN, SYDVKM. Trimming took 5 bases from V and 4 from J; bases not matched to a gene: 9. The CDR3 region has the DNA TGTGCCAGCAGTCAACCGGGACAGGGTTTGTACGAGCAGTACTTC. Protein product: CASSQPGQGLYEQYF.

The chain links TRBV30 to TRBJ1-2, with 7 bases lining up with TRBD1. J gave up 4 bases and V 6 bases, and 14 bases lay outside the gene matches. The length of the CDR3 is 15 residues. From germline, CDR1 is GTSNPN and CDR2 SVGIG (reference sequence). The CDR3 is CACQPRTGAGYGYTF. The CDR3 coding sequence is TGTGCCTGTCAACCCCGGACAGGTGCCGGCTATGGCTACACCTTC.

The chain recombines TRBV6-1 with TRBJ1-1; D is unresolved. Germline CDR1 is MNHNS and CDR2 is SASEGT. Trimming shortened V by 4 bases and J by 4 bases, and 19 bases separated the two germline ends. The CDR3 has 16 residues. CDR3: CASSGAPHSRITEAFF. For the CDR3, the DNA is TGTGCCAGCAGTGGCGCACCCCACTCTAGGATCACTGAAGCTTTCTTT.

This rearrangement joins TRBV28 to TRBJ2-4, with 10 nucleotides matching TRBD1. This CDR3 contains 15 residues. Trimming at V came to 5 bases and at J to 7 bases, leaving 8 bases not matched to a gene. CDR1 MDHEN and CDR2 SYDVKM come from the germline V gene. The DNA for the CDR3 is TGTGCCAGCAGTCGTCCCGGGACAGGGGTGAACATTCAGTACTTC. This sequence encodes CASSRPGTGVNIQYF.

V and J are TRBV6-5 and TRBJ2-7; TRBD1 is a possible D gene (6 bases). V lost 6 bases, J lost 2 bases, and 11 bases lay in between. This CDR3 is 13 amino acids long. Germline CDR1 reads MNHEY; CDR2 reads SVGAGI. Here the CDR3 reads CASSGQWAYEQYF. In DNA form, the CDR3 reads TGTGCCAGCAGCGGACAGTGGGCCTACGAGCAGTACTTC.

The V and J genes are TRBV12-3 or TRBV12-4 and TRBJ2-2; 7 nucleotides align to TRBD1. With 6 bases clipped from V and 7 bases from J, the junction kept 5 bases outside the gene matches. This CDR3 is 13 amino acids long. The CDR3 is CASRADRRGELFF. The CDR3 DNA reads as TGTGCCAGCAGGGCGGACAGGCGCGGGGAGCTGTTTTTT.

CDR3 DNA: TGTGCCAGCAATCCGTCTAGCGGGGGCTCCTACGAGCAGTACTTC. It is translated as CASNPSSGGSYEQYF. The genes are TRBV28 and TRBJ2-7, with 10 bases lining up with TRBD2. With V trimmed by 7 bases and J by 0 bases, 6 bases remained unmatched. This CDR3 comprises 15 residues. Germline-derived CDR1 and CDR2 are MDHEN and SYDVKM.

This clone was detected only once. The rearrangement uses TRBV6-5 and TRBJ2-1; D is perhaps TRBD2 (5 bases). In germline, CDR1 is MNHEY, CDR2 SVGAGI. CDR3 length: 16 residues. V was trimmed by 0 bases and J by 8 bases, leaving 17 bases between them. The CDR3 loop reads CASSYSTTPGGHEQFF. DNA of the CDR3: TGTGCCAGCAGTTACTCGACTACCCCGGGCGGGCATGAGCAGTTCTTC.